These 31 T cell receptor beta chains were sequenced from one sample in a study of T cell repertoires in cytomegalovirus infection. TCRdb ran MiXCR on the reads and lists one entry per CDR3 protein. Among nearly 550,000 distinct CDR3 sequences, 16% were seen once, and the ten largest hold 20% to 30%. The source material was CD8+ T cells from PBMCs. The receptor source for this set is a human donor in good health (CMV status not recorded). Some clones in this sample may be carry-over from other donors' samples.

This clonotype was seen a few times. The V call is TRBV28, the J call TRBJ1-1; possible D gene TRBD1, 6 bases. Germline CDR1 and CDR2: MDHEN and SYDVKM. The CDR3 runs to 16 residues. The V and J ends lost 6 bases and 5 bases respectively, with 22 bases between them. CDR3 nucleotides: TGTGCCAGCAGGCCCGCCTACAGGGACGAAGAGACTGAAGCTTTCTTT. This sequence encodes CASRPAYRDEETEAFF.

This chain joins TRBV7-2 and TRBJ1-4; D is uncertain. This CDR3 has 15 residues. CDR1 and CDR2 (germline): SGHTA, FQGNSA. Trimming removed 5 bases from V and 6 bases from J, with 16 bases in between. The DNA of the CDR3 is TGTGCCAGCAGCATACCGGTATATGGGGATGAAAAACTGTTTTTT. This codes for CASSIPVYGDEKLFF.

This clonotype was picked up a small number of times. The chain carries TRBV4-2 and TRBJ2-1, with 8 positions matching TRBD2. V was clipped by 0 bases and J by 9 bases; unmatched bases: 7. The germline V gene encodes CDR1 LGHNA and CDR2 YNFKEQ. CDR3 size: 15 residues. Here the CDR3 reads CASSQDARGGSEQFF. Written as DNA, the CDR3 is TGTGCCAGCAGCCAAGATGCCCGGGGGGGCTCTGAGCAGTTCTTC.

In its sample, this clonotype was seen many times. This chain connects TRBV6-5 to TRBJ2-1; possible D gene TRBD1, 6 bases. V shed 0 bases and J shed 1 base, with 10 bases lying between them. The length of the CDR3 is 16 residues. The V gene's germline CDR1 is MNHEY and CDR2 SVGAGI. CDR3 region: CASSYSIGTSYNEQFF. CDR3 DNA sequence: TGTGCCAGCAGTTACTCCATCGGGACATCCTACAATGAGCAGTTCTTC.

Many counts were recorded for this clonotype. The gene calls are TRBV27 and TRBJ2-3, with 8 positions matching TRBD1. The V gene's germline CDR1 is MNHEY and CDR2 SMNVEV (reference sequence). The CDR3 has 15 residues. The junction had 5 bases not matched to a gene; V was cut back by 2 bases and J by 4 bases. The CDR3 coding sequence is TGTGCCAGCAGTTTAAGCAGGGGGCAAGCAGATACGCAGTATTTT. Protein product: CASSLSRGQADTQYF.

The chain recombines TRBV24-1 with TRBJ1-2; D is undetermined. CDR3 length equals 12 residues. The germline V and J ends were trimmed by 8 bases and 4 bases, with 10 bases remaining between them. Germline V gene lookup returns CDR1 KGHDR and CDR2 SFDVKD. CDR3 sequence reads: CATIGQVYGYTF. CDR3 sequence (DNA): TGTGCCACCATCGGGCAAGTCTATGGCTACACCTTC.

This clonotype was found many times. V and J are TRBV7-2 and TRBJ2-3; TRBD1 agrees at 8 bases. The CDR3 is made up of 15 amino acids. The germline V gene has CDR1 SGHTA and CDR2 FQGNSA. Trimming took 6 bases from V and 0 from J; bases not matched to a gene: 5. Here the CDR3 reads CASRLGQASTDTQYF. CDR3 in DNA: TGTGCCAGCAGACTGGGACAGGCTAGCACAGATACGCAGTATTTT. The whole variable domain, remainder taken from reference TRBV7-2 and TRBJ2-3, is GAGVSQSPSNKVTEKGKDVELRCDPISGHTALYWYRQSLGQGLEFLIYFQGNSAPDKSGLPSDRFSAERTGGSVSTLTIQRTQQEDSAVYLCASRLGQASTDTQYFGPGTRLTVL.

The rearrangement joins TRBV5-5 to TRBJ1-4, with TRBD1 matching over 8 bases. CDR1 and CDR2 (germline): SGHKS, YYEKEE (reference sequence). Trimming at V came to 4 bases and at J to 0 bases, leaving 2 bases not matched to a gene. CDR3 length equals 15 residues. The CDR3 sequence: CASSAGQATNEKLFF. CDR3 in DNA: TGTGCCAGCAGCGCGGGACAGGCAACTAATGAAAAACTGTTTTTT.

This clonotype has only a few counts. This chain joins TRBV6-2 or TRBV6-3 and TRBJ2-1; no clear D gene. V shed 7 bases and J shed 9 bases, with 13 bases lying between them. CDR1 is MNHEY, CDR2 SVGEGT, per germline. This CDR3 contains 12 residues. CDR3 in amino acids: CASTHSGLEQFF. The CDR3 region has the DNA TGTGCCAGCACTCACTCGGGTCTTGAGCAGTTCTTC.

The CDR3 sequence: CASSARGGLGYTF. The CDR3, as DNA: TGTGCCAGCAGTGCTCGCGGGGGCCTTGGCTACACCTTC. This sequence joins TRBV5-6 and TRBJ1-2; D might be TRBD1 (6 bases). Trimming left V 5 bases short and J 7 bases short, with 15 bases between. CDR3 length: 13 residues. CDR1 is SGHDT, CDR2 YYEEEE, per germline.

The J gene is TRBJ1-1, the V gene TRBV20-1; perhaps TRBD1 as D (5 bases). V lost 7 bases, J lost 11 bases, and 17 bases lay in between. This CDR3 spans 11 amino acids. CDR1 and CDR2 from the germline V gene are DFQATT and SNEGSKA (reference sequence). The CDR3, as DNA: TGCAGTGTCGGCTCCAGGGAGTGGGCTTTCTTT. Translation gives CSVGSREWAFF.

This clonotype has a handful of counts. This may arise from a read error, as a much more abundant clone is one base away. The chain employs TRBV7-3 and TRBJ1-1; D not resolved. CDR1 and CDR2 (germline): SGHTA, FQGTGA. The CDR3 runs 17 residues. The CDR3: CGSSLMAGRPGNTEAFF. In nucleotides, the CDR3 is TGTGGCAGCAGCTTAATGGCAGGTCGGCCGGGGAACACTGAAGCTTTCTTT.

This clonotype was detected only a few times. The chain couples TRBV4-1 to TRBJ2-1; D is ambiguous. CDR1 and CDR2 from the germline V gene are MGHRA and YSYEKL. V shed 0 bases and J shed 9 bases, with 6 bases lying between them. This CDR3 region has 12 residues. The CDR3 region is CASSQDRSEQFF. CDR3 sequence (DNA): TGCGCCAGCAGCCAAGATAGGAGTGAGCAGTTCTTC.

This clonotype showed up just a few times. The gene calls are TRBV6-2 or TRBV6-3 and TRBJ1-1, with D tentatively TRBD1 (5 bases). This CDR3 is 15 amino acids long. V lost 2 bases to trimming and J lost 4 bases, with 14 bases between them. Germline lookup yields CDR1 MNHEY and CDR2 SVGEGT. DNA for the CDR3: TGTGCCAGCAGTTACACCGGACAACCGGGCACTGAAGCTTTCTTT. Translation: CASSYTGQPGTEAFF.

This clonotype turned up a few times. This rearrangement joins TRBV27 to TRBJ2-7; D is unclear. V shed 3 bases and J shed 0 bases, with 18 bases lying between them. The CDR3 covers 17 residues. Germline V gives CDR1 MNHEY, CDR2 SMNVEV (reference sequence). The CDR3 spells CASSLPGSLCVSYEQYF. The CDR3 DNA follows: TGTGCCAGCAGTTTGCCCGGTTCCCTATGTGTCTCCTACGAGCAGTACTTC.

The chain recombines TRBV27 with TRBJ2-1, with no clear D. V lost 3 bases to trimming and J lost 9 bases, with 12 bases between them. CDR3 length: 13 residues. Germline lookup yields CDR1 MNHEY and CDR2 SMNVEV (reference sequence). The CDR3 nucleotides are TGTGCCAGCAGTTTGCCAGGCATCGGTGAGCAGTTCTTC. Encoded protein: CASSLPGIGEQFF.

This clonotype was counted ten times or more. The chain carries TRBV7-8 and TRBJ2-1; the match to TRBD2 covers 7 bases. CDR3 length equals 19 residues. Germline values: CDR1 SGHVS, CDR2 FQNEAQ. The ends lost 5 bases at V and 0 bases at J; junction bases unmatched: 16. CDR3: CASSIPAGVAPSSYNEQFF. As DNA, the CDR3 is TGTGCCAGCAGCATCCCGGCGGGGGTTGCCCCTTCCTCCTACAATGAGCAGTTCTTC.

In its sample, this clonotype was seen many times. This chain uses TRBV12-5 with TRBJ2-7; D may match TRBD1 or TRBD2 (5 bases each). This CDR3 contains 15 residues. Trimming shortened V by 0 bases and J by 0 bases, and 9 bases separated the two germline ends. CDR1 is LGHNT and CDR2 is FRNRAP in the germline V gene. The chain's CDR3 is CASGLVGGHSYEQYF. The CDR3, as DNA: TGTGCTAGTGGTTTGGTAGGAGGACACTCCTACGAGCAGTACTTC.

The sample holds many counts of this clonotype. This rearrangement joins TRBV28 to TRBJ2-1; D might be TRBD2 (6 bases). This CDR3 is built from 15 residues. Trimming left V 2 bases short and J 3 bases short, with 11 bases between. The germline V gene encodes CDR1 MDHEN and CDR2 SYDVKM. CDR3: CASSLDWRGYNEQFF. The DNA for the CDR3 is TGTGCCAGCAGTTTAGACTGGCGGGGCTACAATGAGCAGTTCTTC.

The rearrangement joins TRBV6-6 to TRBJ1-3; no reliable D call. V was trimmed by 3 bases and J by 0 bases, leaving 9 bases between them. The CDR3 is 15 amino acids. The germline CDR1 and CDR2 sequences are MNHNY and SVGAGI (reference sequence). The DNA of the CDR3 is TGTGCCAGCAGTTATGATCATACCTCTGGAAACACCATATATTTT. Translating it yields CASSYDHTSGNTIYF.

At least ten counts were recorded for this clonotype. J is TRBJ2-2 and V is TRBV6-5; D is undetermined. Trimming shortened V by 7 bases and J by 4 bases, and 19 bases separated the two germline ends. The CDR3 covers 16 residues. The germline V gene encodes CDR1 MNHEY and CDR2 SVGAGI. The CDR3 loop is CASTLRYVDATGELFF. In nucleotides, the CDR3 is TGTGCCAGCACCTTACGCTATGTCGACGCCACCGGGGAGCTGTTTTTT.

In this sample, this clonotype turned up a few times. This chain uses TRBV30 with TRBJ2-5, with D tentatively TRBD2 (5 bases). The CDR3 is 13 residues long. Between the trimmed V and J ends, which lost 4 bases and 1 base, there was a span of 10 bases. In germline, CDR1 is GTSNPN, CDR2 SVGIG (reference sequence). CDR3 loop: CAWNWTPQETQYF. CDR3 sequence (DNA): TGTGCCTGGAACTGGACTCCCCAAGAGACCCAGTACTTC.

This chain joins TRBV2 and TRBJ1-1; D gene ambiguous. CDR1 SNHLY and CDR2 FYNNEI come from the germline V gene. The CDR3 runs 11 residues. The ends were cut back, 3 bases at V and 7 bases at J, with 6 bases in the middle. Here the CDR3 reads CASSDPNEAFF. As DNA, the CDR3 is TGTGCCAGCAGTGACCCCAATGAAGCTTTCTTT.

J is TRBJ2-1 and V is TRBV2; 8 bases align to TRBD2. The CDR3 is 14 residues long. Germline values: CDR1 SNHLY, CDR2 FYNNEI. V lost 10 bases to trimming and J lost 5 bases; unmatched junction nucleotides: 10. The CDR3 DNA is TGTGCCACCAAGGGGGATAGCGGGGACAATGAGCAGTTCTTC. Its protein product is CATKGDSGDNEQFF.

This clonotype was counted at least ten times. This chain connects TRBV7-9 to TRBJ2-1; weak D call: TRBD1 (6 bases). The V gene's germline CDR1 is SEHNR and CDR2 FQNEAQ (reference sequence). The V end was cut by 5 bases, the J end by 7 bases, with 12 bases between. This CDR3 region has 13 residues. The CDR3 spells CASSRTDSNEQFF. CDR3 coding DNA: TGTGCCAGCAGCCGTACGGACAGTAATGAGCAGTTCTTC.

This clonotype has a count of ten or more. CDR3 region: CASSSGQGVNTGELFF. CDR3 nucleotides: TGTGCCAGCAGCTCAGGACAGGGTGTCAACACCGGGGAGCTGTTTTTT. The chain is built from TRBV7-9 and TRBJ2-2, with 8 bases fitting TRBD1. V gave up 4 bases and J gave up 2 bases; unmatched junction bases: 6. The CDR3 has 16 amino acids. The germline gives CDR1 SEHNR, CDR2 FQNEAQ (reference sequence).

This clonotype was detected many times. This chain links TRBV6-1 with TRBJ2-3, with 11 bases that match TRBD2. The CDR3 is 15 residues long. V trimming: 5 bases; J trimming: 0 bases; junction bases outside the gene matches: 1. Germline V gene lookup returns CDR1 MNHNS and CDR2 SASEGT. CDR3 amino acids: CASSWTSGSTDTQYF. In DNA, the CDR3 is TGTGCCAGCAGTTGGACTAGCGGGAGCACAGATACGCAGTATTTT.

The rearrangement joins TRBV12-3 or TRBV12-4 to TRBJ1-6; 9 bases are a match to TRBD1. This CDR3 is built from 15 residues. Germline trimming cut 6 bases from V and 8 bases from J; bases unmatched to any gene: 8. The CDR3 reads CASRGSDRGDSPLHF. The CDR3, as DNA: TGTGCCAGCAGGGGATCGGACAGGGGAGATTCACCCCTCCACTTT.

At least ten counts were recorded for this clonotype. The CDR3 protein is CASSYQGTLYNEQFF. CDR3 coding DNA: TGTGCCAGCAGTTACCAAGGGACCCTGTATAATGAGCAGTTCTTC. This chain links TRBV6-5 with TRBJ2-1; D possibly uses TRBD1 or TRBD2 (5 bases each). The germline V gene encodes CDR1 MNHEY and CDR2 SVGAGI. The V end lost 2 bases, the J end lost 7 bases, and 15 bases lay between the germline ends. The CDR3 has 15 amino acids.

In this sample, this clonotype turned up a few times. The rearrangement links TRBV29-1 to TRBJ1-1; D is perhaps TRBD1 (6 bases). V lost 6 bases and J 6 bases, leaving 17 bases between the germline ends. From germline, CDR1 is SQVTM and CDR2 ANQGSEA. The CDR3 is made up of 13 amino acids. CDR3 DNA sequence: TGCAGCGTCGGTGGTGGACAGTTCGCTGAAGCTTTCTTT. Protein sequence: CSVGGGQFAEAFF.

This clonotype occurred a few times. The chain joins TRBV2 to TRBJ2-3; D not resolved. CDR3 length: 13 amino acids. V was pared by 1 base and J by 4 bases, with 6 bases between. Per germline, CDR1 SNHLY and CDR2 FYNNEI. The CDR3 sequence: CASSEGVADTQYF. The CDR3, as DNA: TGTGCCAGCAGTGAAGGAGTTGCAGATACGCAGTATTTT.